This T cell receptor (beta chain) was sequenced for a study of T cell responses to AZD1222 COVID-19 vaccine. This clone was seen just once. Its antigen is currently unknown. Study-level findings and limits: Spike-specific TCR breadth and depth were elevated following two AZD1222 doses. Females made up more of the donors, who were largely white British, and clonal diversity may have come out too low. Vaccine-related CD4 TCRs covered spike, predominating at 160-218 and 743-854. Baseline serology detected seropositivity in only six AZD1222 recipients.

Data came from immunoSEQ multiplex PCR; TCRdb stores just in-frame clones and leaves some out. The repertoire holds some 150,000 clones, with about 88% as singletons. The germline V gene has CDR1 SGHDN and CDR2 FVKESK. The CDR3 covers 16 residues. V shed 4 bases and J 8 bases; nucleotides not matched to a gene: 14. This TCR was recovered from an adult who had recovered from COVID-19. Sample: peripheral blood, taken after recovery from COVID-19. This sequence joins TRBV14 and TRBJ2-1; 7 bases are a match to TRBD2. The CDR3 spells CASSLLGASGRDEQFF. In DNA, the CDR3 is TGTGCCAGCAGCCTGCTCGGAGCTAGCGGTAGGGATGAGCAGTTCTTC.